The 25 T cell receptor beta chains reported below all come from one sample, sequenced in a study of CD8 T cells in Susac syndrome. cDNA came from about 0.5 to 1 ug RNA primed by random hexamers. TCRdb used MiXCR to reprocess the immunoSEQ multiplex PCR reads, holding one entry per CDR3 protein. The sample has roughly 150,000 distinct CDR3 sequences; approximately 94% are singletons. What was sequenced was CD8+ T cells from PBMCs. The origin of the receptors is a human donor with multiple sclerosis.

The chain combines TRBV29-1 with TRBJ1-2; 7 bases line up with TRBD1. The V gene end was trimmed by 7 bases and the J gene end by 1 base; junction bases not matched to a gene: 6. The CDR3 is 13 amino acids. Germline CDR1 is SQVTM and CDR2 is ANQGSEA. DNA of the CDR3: TGCAGCGCAAGGACAGGCGATAACTATGGCTACACCTTC. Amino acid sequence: CSARTGDNYGYTF.

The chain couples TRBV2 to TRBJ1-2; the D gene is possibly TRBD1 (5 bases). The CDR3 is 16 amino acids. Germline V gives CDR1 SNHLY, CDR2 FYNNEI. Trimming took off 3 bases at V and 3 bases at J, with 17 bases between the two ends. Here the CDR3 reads CASSDSFDGGDYGYTF. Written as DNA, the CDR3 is TGTGCCAGCAGTGACTCATTTGATGGGGGGGACTATGGCTACACCTTC.

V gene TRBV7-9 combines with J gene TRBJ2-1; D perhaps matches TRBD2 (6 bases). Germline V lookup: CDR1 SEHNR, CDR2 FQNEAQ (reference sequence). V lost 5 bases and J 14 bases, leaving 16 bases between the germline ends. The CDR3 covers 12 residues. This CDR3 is CASSPGGDGEFF. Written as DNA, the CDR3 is TGTGCCAGCAGCCCCGGGGGAGACGGGGAGTTCTTC.

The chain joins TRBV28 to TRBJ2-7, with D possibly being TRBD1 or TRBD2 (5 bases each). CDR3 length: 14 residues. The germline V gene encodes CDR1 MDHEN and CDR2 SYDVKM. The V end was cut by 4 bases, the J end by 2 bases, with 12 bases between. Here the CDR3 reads CASSYRDGPYEQYF. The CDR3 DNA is TGTGCCAGCAGTTACCGGGACGGGCCCTACGAGCAGTACTTC. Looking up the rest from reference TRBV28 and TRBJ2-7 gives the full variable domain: DVKVTQSSRYLVKRTGEKVFLECVQDMDHENMFWYRQDPGLGLRLIYFSYDVKMKEKGDIPEGYSVSREKKERFSLILESASTNQTSMYLCASSYRDGPYEQYFGPGTRLTVT.

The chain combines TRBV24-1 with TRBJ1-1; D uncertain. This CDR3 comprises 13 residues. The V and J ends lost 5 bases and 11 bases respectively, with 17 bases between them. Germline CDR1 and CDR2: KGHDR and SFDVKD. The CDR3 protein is CATSASVPRRAFF. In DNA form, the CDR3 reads TGTGCCACCAGTGCTTCGGTCCCCCGGCGGGCTTTCTTT.

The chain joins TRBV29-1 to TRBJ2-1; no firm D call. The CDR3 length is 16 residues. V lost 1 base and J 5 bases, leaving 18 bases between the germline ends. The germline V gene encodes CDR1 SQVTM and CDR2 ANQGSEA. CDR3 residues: CSVEGGRSYTNNEQFF. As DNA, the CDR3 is TGCAGCGTTGAAGGAGGACGGAGCTACACCAACAATGAGCAGTTCTTC.

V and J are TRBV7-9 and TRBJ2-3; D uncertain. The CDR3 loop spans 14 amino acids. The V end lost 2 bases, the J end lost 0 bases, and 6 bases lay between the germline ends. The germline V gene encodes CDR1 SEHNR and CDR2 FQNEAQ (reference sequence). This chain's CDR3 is CASSLIPSTDTQYF. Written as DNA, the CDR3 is TGTGCCAGCAGCTTAATACCTAGCACAGATACGCAGTATTTT.

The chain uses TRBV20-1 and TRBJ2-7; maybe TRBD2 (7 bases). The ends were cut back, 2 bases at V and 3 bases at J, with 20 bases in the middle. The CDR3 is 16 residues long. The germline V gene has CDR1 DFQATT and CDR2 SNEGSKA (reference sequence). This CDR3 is CSARPLEGGVVYEQYF. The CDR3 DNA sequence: TGCAGTGCTAGACCACTCGAGGGGGGGGTGGTCTACGAGCAGTACTTC.

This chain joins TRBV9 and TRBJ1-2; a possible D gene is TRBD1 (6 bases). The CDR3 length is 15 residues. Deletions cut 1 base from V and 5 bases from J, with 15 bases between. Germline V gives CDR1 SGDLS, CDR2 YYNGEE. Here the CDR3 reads CASSVNGGRGYGYTF. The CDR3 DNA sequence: TGTGCCAGCAGCGTAAACGGGGGGCGAGGATATGGCTACACCTTC.

The CDR3 coding sequence is TGTGCCAGCAGCTTAGCGGGGCCGGGCTCTGGGGCCAACGTCCTGACTTTC. Protein sequence: CASSLAGPGSGANVLTF. This chain joins TRBV7-6 and TRBJ2-6; maybe TRBD1 (5 bases). Trimming stripped 0 bases from V and 0 bases from J, with 9 bases between. CDR3 length: 17 residues. CDR1 is SGHVS and CDR2 is FNYEAQ in the germline V gene.

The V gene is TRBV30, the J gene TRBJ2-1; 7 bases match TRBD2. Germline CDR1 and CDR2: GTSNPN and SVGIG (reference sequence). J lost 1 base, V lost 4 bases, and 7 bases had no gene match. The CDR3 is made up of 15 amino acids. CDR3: CAWKSGVVSYNEQFF. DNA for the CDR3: TGTGCCTGGAAAAGCGGGGTAGTATCCTACAATGAGCAGTTCTTC. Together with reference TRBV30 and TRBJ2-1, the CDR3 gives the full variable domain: SQTIHQWPATLVQPVGSPLSLECTVEGTSNPNLYWYRQAAGRGLQLLFYSVGIGQISSEVPQNLSASRPQDRQFILSSKKLLLSDSGFYLCAWKSGVVSYNEQFFGPGTRLTVL.

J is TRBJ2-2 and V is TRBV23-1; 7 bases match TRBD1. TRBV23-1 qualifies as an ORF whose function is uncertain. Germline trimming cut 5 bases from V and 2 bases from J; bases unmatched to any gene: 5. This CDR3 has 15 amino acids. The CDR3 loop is CASSNRQGNTGELFF. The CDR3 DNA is TGCGCCAGCAGTAACCGACAGGGAAACACCGGGGAGCTGTTTTTT.

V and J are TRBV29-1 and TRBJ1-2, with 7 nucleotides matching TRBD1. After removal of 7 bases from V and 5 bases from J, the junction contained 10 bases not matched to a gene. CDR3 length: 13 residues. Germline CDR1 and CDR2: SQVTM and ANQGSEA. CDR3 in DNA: TGCAGCGCCGGTGGGGGACAGAGTTATGGCTACACCTTC. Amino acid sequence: CSAGGGQSYGYTF.

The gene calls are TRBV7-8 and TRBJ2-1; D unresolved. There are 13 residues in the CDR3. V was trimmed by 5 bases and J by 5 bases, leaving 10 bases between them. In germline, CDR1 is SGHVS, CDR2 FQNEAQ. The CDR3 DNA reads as TGTGCCAGCAGCCCTGGACCTAACAATGAGCAGTTCTTC. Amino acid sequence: CASSPGPNNEQFF.

CDR3 loop: CATSPSGGLSYNEQFF. CDR3 nucleotide sequence: TGTGCCACCAGTCCTAGCGGGGGCCTCTCCTACAATGAGCAGTTCTTC. This chain links TRBV24-1 with TRBJ2-1, with 10 bases identical to TRBD2. From germline, CDR1 is KGHDR and CDR2 SFDVKD. V lost 6 bases, J lost 0 bases, and 4 bases stayed unmatched. The CDR3 has 16 residues.

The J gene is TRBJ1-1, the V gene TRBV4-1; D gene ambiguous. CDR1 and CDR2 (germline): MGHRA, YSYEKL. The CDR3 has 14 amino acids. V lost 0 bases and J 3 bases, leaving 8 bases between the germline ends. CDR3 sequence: CASSQEAGDTEAFF. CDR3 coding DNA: TGCGCCAGCAGCCAAGAAGCCGGGGACACTGAAGCTTTCTTT.

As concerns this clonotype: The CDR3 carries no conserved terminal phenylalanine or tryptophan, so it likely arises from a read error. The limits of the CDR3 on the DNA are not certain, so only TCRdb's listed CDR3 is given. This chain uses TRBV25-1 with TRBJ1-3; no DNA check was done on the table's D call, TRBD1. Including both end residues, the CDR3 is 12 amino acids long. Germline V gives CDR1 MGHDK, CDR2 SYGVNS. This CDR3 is CASSEYDGQVVL.

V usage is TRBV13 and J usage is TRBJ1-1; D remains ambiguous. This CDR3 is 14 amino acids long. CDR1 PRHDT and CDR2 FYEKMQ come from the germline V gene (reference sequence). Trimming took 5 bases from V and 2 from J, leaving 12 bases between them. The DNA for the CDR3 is TGTGCCAGCAGCCTGGCCCGGAGCAACACTGAAGCTTTCTTT. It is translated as CASSLARSNTEAFF.

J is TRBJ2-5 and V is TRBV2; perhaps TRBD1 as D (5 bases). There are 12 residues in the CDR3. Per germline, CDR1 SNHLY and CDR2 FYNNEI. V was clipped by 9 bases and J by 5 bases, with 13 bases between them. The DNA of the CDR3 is TGTGCCAGTCTTGACAGCCGGGAGACCCAGTACTTC. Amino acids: CASLDSRETQYF. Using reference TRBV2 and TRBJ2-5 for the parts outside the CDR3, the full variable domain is EPEVTQTPSHQVTQMGQEVILRCVPISNHLYFYWYRQILGQKVEFLVSFYNNEISEKSEIFDDQFSVERPDGSNFTLKIRSTKLEDSAMYFCASLDSRETQYFGPGTRLLVL.

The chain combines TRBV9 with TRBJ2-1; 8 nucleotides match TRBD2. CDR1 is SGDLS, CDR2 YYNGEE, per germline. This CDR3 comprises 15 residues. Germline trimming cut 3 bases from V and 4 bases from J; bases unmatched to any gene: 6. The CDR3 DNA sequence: TGTGCCAGCAGCGAAGGCGGGGGGCCTTACAATGAGCAGTTCTTC. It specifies CASSEGGGPYNEQFF. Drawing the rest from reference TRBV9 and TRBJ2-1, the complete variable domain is DSGVTQTPKHLITATGQRVTLRCSPRSGDLSVYWYQQSLDQGLQFLIQYYNGEERAKGNILERFSAQQFPDLHSELNLSSLELGDSALYFCASSEGGGPYNEQFFGPGTRLTVL.

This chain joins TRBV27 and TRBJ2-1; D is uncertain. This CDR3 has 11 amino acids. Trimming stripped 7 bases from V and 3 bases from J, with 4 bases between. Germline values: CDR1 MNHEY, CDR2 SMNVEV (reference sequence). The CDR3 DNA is TGTGCCAGCAAAAGCTACAATGAGCAGTTCTTC. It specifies CASKSYNEQFF.

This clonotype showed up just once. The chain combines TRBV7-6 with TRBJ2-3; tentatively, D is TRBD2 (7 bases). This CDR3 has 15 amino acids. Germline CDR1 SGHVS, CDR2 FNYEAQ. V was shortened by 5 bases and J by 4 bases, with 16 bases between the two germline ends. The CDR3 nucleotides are TGTGCCAGCAGCCCCCAAGGGGGGGCTCCAGATACGCAGTATTTT. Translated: CASSPQGGAPDTQYF.

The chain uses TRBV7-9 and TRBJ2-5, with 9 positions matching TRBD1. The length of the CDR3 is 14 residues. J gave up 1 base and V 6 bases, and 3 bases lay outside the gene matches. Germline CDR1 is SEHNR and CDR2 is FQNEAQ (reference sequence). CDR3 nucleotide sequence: TGTGCCAGCAGACGACAGGGGGGCCAAGAGACCCAGTACTTC. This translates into CASRRQGGQETQYF.

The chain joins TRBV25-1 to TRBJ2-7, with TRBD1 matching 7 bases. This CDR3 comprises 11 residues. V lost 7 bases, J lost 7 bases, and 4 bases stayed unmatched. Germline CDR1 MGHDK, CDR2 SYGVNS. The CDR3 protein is CASIRGREQYF. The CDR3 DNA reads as TGTGCCAGCATTAGGGGGCGGGAGCAGTACTTC.

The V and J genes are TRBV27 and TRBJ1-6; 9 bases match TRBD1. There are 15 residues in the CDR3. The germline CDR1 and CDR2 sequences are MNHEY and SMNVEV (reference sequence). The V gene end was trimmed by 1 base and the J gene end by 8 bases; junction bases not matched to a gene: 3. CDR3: CASSLYRGHDSPLHF. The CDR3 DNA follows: TGTGCCAGCAGTTTATACAGGGGGCATGATTCACCCCTCCACTTT.